The 8 T cell receptor beta chains below come from one sample, sequenced in a study of glioma-infiltrating T cells. TCR alpha and beta CDR3 regions were amplified from RNA using iRepertoire nested multiplex PCR. TCRdb re-called the multiplex PCR reads through MiXCR, storing one row per CDR3 protein. The sample has 400,000 or so distinct CDR3 sequences; 41% are singletons. Sample: glioma tissue, nonneoplastic brain tissue, or PBMCs (not recorded which). Receptor source: a human donor with low-grade glioma or glioblastoma, undergoing nonglioma brain surgery, or in good health (not recorded which).

This clonotype has at least ten counts. The rearrangement uses TRBV7-3 and TRBJ1-1; D is perhaps TRBD1 (6 bases). The CDR3 runs to 13 residues. Germline-derived CDR1 and CDR2 are SGHTA and FQGTGA. Trimming shortened V by 5 bases and J by 3 bases, and 10 bases separated the two germline ends. In DNA, the CDR3 is TGTGCCAGCAGCCTGGACAGAGACACTGAAGCTTTCTTT. Protein product: CASSLDRDTEAFF. The whole variable domain, remainder taken from reference TRBV7-3 and TRBJ1-1, is GAGVSQTPSNKVTEKGKYVELRCDPISGHTALYWYRQSLGQGPEFLIYFQGTGAADDSGLPNDRFFAVRPEGSVSTLKIQRTERGDSAVYLCASSLDRDTEAFFGQGTRLTVV.

This clonotype was counted a single time. This may be a read error, as it is one base from a much larger clone. The rearrangement joins TRBV15 to TRBJ2-3, with TRBD1 matching 8 bases. V dropped 3 bases and J dropped 4; count of bases not matched to a gene: 15. CDR1 LNHNV and CDR2 YYDKDF come from the germline V gene (reference sequence). This CDR3 comprises 18 residues. CDR3 region: CATSRISQGAGVADTQYF. The DNA of the CDR3 is TGTGCCACCAGCAGGATCTCTCAGGGGGCCGGGGTCGCAGATACGCAGTATTTT. Full variable domain (remainder filled in from reference TRBV15 and TRBJ2-3): DAMVIQNPRYQVTQFGKPVTLSCSQTLNHNVMYWYQQKSSQAPKLLFHYYDKDFNNEADTPDNFQSRRPNTSFCFLDIRSPGLGDTAMYLCATSRISQGAGVADTQYFGPGTRLTVL.

This clonotype was seen more than once but under ten times. The chain joins TRBV28 to TRBJ1-5; D remains unclear. Trimming cost V 4 bases and J 0 bases, with 16 bases left between them. The germline CDR1 and CDR2 sequences are MDHEN and SYDVKM. The CDR3 has 17 residues. The CDR3 DNA sequence: TGTGCCAGCAGTTCGTTTTTCGGGAGCTATAGCAATCAGCCCCAGCATTTT. Protein product: CASSSFFGSYSNQPQHF.

CDR3 region: CASGKGQTYGYTF. The CDR3 coding sequence is TGCGCCAGCGGCAAGGGACAGACCTATGGCTACACCTTC. This sequence joins TRBV5-1 and TRBJ1-2; 7 bases are shared with TRBD1. Germline CDR1 and CDR2: SGHRS and YFSETQ. CDR3 size: 13 residues. J was trimmed by 4 bases and V by 7 bases; bases with no gene match: 7.

The chain recombines TRBV15 with TRBJ2-5; tentatively, D is TRBD2 (6 bases). The germline V gene has CDR1 LNHNV and CDR2 YYDKDF (reference sequence). Trimming pared 1 base from V and 9 bases from J, leaving 18 bases between. The CDR3 has 15 amino acids. The CDR3 DNA is TGTGCCACCAGCAGAGTGGACGCGGCCTCGGGGGCCCAGTACTTC. The encoded protein is CATSRVDAASGAQYF. Based on the CDR3 plus reference TRBV15 and TRBJ2-5, the full variable domain is DAMVIQNPRYQVTQFGKPVTLSCSQTLNHNVMYWYQQKSSQAPKLLFHYYDKDFNNEADTPDNFQSRRPNTSFCFLDIRSPGLGDTAMYLCATSRVDAASGAQYFGPGTRLLVL.

At least ten counts were recorded for this clonotype. This sequence joins TRBV15 and TRBJ2-1; 10 bases agree with TRBD2. With V trimmed by 1 base and J by 2 bases, 2 bases remained unmatched. CDR1 LNHNV and CDR2 YYDKDF come from the germline V gene (reference sequence). The CDR3 consists of 16 residues. The CDR3 sequence is CATSRGSGGTYNEQFF. For the CDR3, the DNA is TGTGCCACCAGCAGAGGTAGCGGGGGGACCTACAATGAGCAGTTCTTC.

The genes are TRBV7-6 and TRBJ2-1; perhaps TRBD1 as D (6 bases). Germline V CDR1 and CDR2: SGHVS, FNYEAQ. The length of the CDR3 is 13 residues. Trimming cost V 4 bases and J 10 bases, with 14 bases left between them. CDR3 nucleotides: TGTGCCAGCAGCTCGTACCGGGACATGGAGCAGTTCTTC. It codes for CASSSYRDMEQFF.

A word on this clonotype: A much more abundant neighbour one base away suggests this may be a read error. V usage is TRBV6-1 and J usage is TRBJ1-1, with 7 bases that match TRBD1. The CDR3 is made up of 17 amino acids. Per germline, CDR1 MNHNS and CDR2 SASEGT. Trimming cost V 6 bases and J 3 bases; bases outside gene matches: 16. This CDR3 is CASSNTVGGGEDTEAFF. Written as DNA, the CDR3 is TGTGCCAGCAGCAACACCGTAGGGGGCGGAGAGGACACTGAAGCTTTCTTT.